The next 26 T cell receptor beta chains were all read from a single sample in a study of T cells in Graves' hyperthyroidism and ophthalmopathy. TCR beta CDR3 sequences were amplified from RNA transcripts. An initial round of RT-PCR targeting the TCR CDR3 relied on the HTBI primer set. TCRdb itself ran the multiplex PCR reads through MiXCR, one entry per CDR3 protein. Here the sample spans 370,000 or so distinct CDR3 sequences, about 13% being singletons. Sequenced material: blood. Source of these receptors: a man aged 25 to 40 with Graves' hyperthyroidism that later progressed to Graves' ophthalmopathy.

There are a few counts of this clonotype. CDR3 sequence: CASRTGPSYSNQPQHF. The CDR3 coding sequence is TGTGCCAGCAGAACAGGGCCGAGTTATAGCAATCAGCCCCAGCATTTT. V and J are TRBV6-1 and TRBJ1-5, with a possible D match to TRBD1 (6 bases). The CDR3 totals 16 residues. Trimming cost V 6 bases and J 0 bases, with 15 bases left between them. The germline gives CDR1 MNHNS, CDR2 SASEGT.

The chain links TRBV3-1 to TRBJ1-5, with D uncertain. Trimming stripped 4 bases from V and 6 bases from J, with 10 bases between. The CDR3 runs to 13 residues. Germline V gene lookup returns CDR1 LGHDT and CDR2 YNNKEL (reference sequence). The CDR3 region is CASSRGFAQPQHF. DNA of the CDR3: TGTGCCAGCAGCCGGGGTTTTGCTCAGCCCCAGCATTTT. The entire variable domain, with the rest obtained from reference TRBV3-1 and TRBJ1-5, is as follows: DTAVSQTPKYLVTQMGNDKSIKCEQNLGHDTMYWYKQDSKKFLKIMFSYNNKELIINETVPNRFSPKSPDKAHLNLHINSLELGDSAVYFCASSRGFAQPQHFGDGTRLSIL.

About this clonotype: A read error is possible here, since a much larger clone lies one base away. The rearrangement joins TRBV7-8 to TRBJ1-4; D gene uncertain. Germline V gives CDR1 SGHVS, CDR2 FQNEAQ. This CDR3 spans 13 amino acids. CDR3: CASSLARGEKLLF. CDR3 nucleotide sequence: TGTGCCAGCAGCTTAGCGCGGGGTGAAAAACTGCTTTTT.

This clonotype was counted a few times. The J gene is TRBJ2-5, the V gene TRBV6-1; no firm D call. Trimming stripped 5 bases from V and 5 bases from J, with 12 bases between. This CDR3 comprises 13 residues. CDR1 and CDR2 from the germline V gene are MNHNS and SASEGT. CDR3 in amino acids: CASSYGKRETQYF. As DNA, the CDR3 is TGTGCCAGCAGTTACGGTAAACGGGAGACCCAGTACTTC.

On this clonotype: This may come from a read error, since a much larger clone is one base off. DNA of the CDR3: TGTGCCAGCAGTGGAGCGACCGGGCAGGTTCGGGAAAAACTGTTTTTT. It codes for CASSGATGQVREKLFF. The chain couples TRBV2 to TRBJ1-4; D is unclear. The CDR3 totals 16 residues. Germline assignment: CDR1 SNHLY and CDR2 FYNNEI. V lost 4 bases and J lost 8, with 20 bases in between.

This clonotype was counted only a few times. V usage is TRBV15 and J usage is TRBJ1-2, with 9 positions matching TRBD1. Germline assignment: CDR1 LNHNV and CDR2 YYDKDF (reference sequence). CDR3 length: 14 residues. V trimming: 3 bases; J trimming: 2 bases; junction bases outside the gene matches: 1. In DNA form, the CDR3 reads TGTGCCACCAGCAGCGGACAGGGGAACTATGGCTACACCTTC. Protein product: CATSSGQGNYGYTF.

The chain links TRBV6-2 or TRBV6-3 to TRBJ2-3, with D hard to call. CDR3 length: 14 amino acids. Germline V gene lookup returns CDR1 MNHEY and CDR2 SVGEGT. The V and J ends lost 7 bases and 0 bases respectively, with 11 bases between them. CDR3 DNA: TGTGCCAGCAAACCAACTACTAGCACAGATACGCAGTATTTT. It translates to CASKPTTSTDTQYF.

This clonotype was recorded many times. The CDR3 nucleotides read TGTGCCAGCAGCTTACCAGGGTTATACAATGAGCAGTTCTTC. As protein: CASSLPGLYNEQFF. This chain joins TRBV11-3 and TRBJ2-1; maybe TRBD1 (5 bases). Germline assignment: CDR1 SGHNT and CDR2 YENEEA. V was pared by 2 bases and J by 4 bases, with 9 bases between. The CDR3 is 14 residues long.

In nucleotides, the CDR3 is TGTGCCAGCAGTGACCCCGGGAAGGTGGGGAATCAGCCCCAGCATTTT. Translating gives CASSDPGKVGNQPQHF. This rearrangement joins TRBV6-1 to TRBJ1-5; D remains ambiguous. The germline V gene has CDR1 MNHNS and CDR2 SASEGT. Trimming left V 3 bases short and J 4 bases short, with 16 bases between. The CDR3 is made up of 16 amino acids.

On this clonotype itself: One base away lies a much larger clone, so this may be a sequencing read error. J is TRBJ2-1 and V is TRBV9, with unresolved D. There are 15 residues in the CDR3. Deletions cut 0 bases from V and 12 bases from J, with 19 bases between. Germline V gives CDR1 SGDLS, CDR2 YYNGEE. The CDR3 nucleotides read TGTGCCAGCAGCGTAGATCCCCTTCCGTCCAGTGGGCAGTTCTTC. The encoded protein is CASSVDPLPSSGQFF.

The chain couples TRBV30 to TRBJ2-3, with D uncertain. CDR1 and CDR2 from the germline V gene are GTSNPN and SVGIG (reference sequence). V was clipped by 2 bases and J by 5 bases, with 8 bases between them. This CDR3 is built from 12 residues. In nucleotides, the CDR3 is TGTGCCTGGAGTAGGATGGGAGATACGCAGTATTTT. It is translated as CAWSRMGDTQYF.

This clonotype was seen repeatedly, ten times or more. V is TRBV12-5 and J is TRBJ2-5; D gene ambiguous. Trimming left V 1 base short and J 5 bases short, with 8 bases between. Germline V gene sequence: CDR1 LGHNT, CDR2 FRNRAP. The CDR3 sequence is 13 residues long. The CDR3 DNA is TGTGCTAGTGGTTTGGGCCCGGGTGAGACCCAGTACTTC. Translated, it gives CASGLGPGETQYF.

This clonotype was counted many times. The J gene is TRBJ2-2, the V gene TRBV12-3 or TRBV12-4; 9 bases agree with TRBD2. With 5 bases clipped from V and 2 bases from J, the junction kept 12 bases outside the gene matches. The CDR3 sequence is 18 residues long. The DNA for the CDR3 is TGTGCCAGCAGTCCTCCCCGTAGTAGCGGGGGAAACACCGGGGAGCTGTTTTTT. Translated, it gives CASSPPRSSGGNTGELFF.

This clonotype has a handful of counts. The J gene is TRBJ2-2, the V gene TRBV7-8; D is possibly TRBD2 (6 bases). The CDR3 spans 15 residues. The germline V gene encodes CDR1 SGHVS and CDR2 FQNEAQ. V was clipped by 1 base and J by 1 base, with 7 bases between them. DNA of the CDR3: TGTGCCAGCAGCTTAGGCGGGGAGAACACCGGGGAGCTGTTTTTT. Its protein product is CASSLGGENTGELFF.

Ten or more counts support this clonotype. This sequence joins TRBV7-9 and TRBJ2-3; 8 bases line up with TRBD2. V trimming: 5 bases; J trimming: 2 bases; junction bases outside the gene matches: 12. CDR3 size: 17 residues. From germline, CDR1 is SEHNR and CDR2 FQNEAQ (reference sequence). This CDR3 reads CASSATPGLDYTDTQYF. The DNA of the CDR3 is TGTGCCAGCAGCGCGACCCCGGGACTAGACTACACAGATACGCAGTATTTT.

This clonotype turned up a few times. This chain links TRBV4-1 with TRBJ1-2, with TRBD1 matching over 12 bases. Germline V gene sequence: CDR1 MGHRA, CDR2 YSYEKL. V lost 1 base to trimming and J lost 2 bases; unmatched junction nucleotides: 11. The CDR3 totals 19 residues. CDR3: CASSQASPGTGGGNYGYTF. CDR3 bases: TGCGCCAGCAGCCAAGCTTCCCCCGGGACAGGGGGCGGAAACTATGGCTACACCTTC.

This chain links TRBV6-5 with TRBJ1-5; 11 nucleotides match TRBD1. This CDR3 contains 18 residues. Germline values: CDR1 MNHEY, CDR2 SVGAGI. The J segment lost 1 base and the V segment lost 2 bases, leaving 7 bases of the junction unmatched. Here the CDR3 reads CASSYRTGGWSSNQPQHF. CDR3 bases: TGTGCCAGCAGTTACCGGACAGGGGGCTGGTCGAGCAATCAGCCCCAGCATTTT.

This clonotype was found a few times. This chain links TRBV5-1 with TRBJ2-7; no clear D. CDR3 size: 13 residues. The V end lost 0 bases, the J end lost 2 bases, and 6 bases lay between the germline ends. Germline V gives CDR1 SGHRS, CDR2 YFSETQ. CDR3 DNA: TGCGCCAGCAGCTTGGCCTACACCTACGAGCAGTACTTC. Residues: CASSLAYTYEQYF. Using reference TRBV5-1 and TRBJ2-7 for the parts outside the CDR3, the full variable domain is KAGVTQTPRYLIKTRGQQVTLSCSPISGHRSVSWYQQTPGQGLQFLFEYFSETQRNKGNFPGRFSGRQFSNSRSEMNVSTLELGDSALYLCASSLAYTYEQYFGPGTRLTVT.

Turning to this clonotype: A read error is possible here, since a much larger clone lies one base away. The chain's CDR3 is CASTGPFARELFF. Here the CDR3 DNA reads TGTGCCAGCACCGGACCTTTCGCCAGGGAGCTGTTTTTT. The chain employs TRBV3-1 and TRBJ2-2; D uncertain. This CDR3 region has 13 residues. Looked up from germline, CDR1 is LGHDT and CDR2 is YNNKEL (reference sequence). V shed 7 bases and J shed 9 bases, with 15 bases lying between them. The full variable domain, rest sourced from reference TRBV3-1 and TRBJ2-2, is DTAVSQTPKYLVTQMGNDKSIKCEQNLGHDTMYWYKQDSKKFLKIMFSYNNKELIINETVPNRFSPKSPDKAHLNLHINSLELGDSAVYFCASTGPFARELFFGEGSRLTVL.

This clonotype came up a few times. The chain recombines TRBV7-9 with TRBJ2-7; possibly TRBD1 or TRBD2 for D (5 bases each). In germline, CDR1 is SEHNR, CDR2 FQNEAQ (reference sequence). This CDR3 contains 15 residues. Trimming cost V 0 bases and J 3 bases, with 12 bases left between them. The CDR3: CASSLAGTDYYEQYF. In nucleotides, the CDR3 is TGTGCCAGCAGCTTAGCGGGGACGGATTACTACGAGCAGTACTTC.

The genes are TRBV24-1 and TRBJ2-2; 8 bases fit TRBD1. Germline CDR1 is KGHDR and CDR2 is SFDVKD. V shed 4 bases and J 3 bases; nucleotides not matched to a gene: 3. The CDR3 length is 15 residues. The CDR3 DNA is TGTGCCACCAGTGACATGGACAGGGACACCGGGGAGCTGTTTTTT. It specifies CATSDMDRDTGELFF.

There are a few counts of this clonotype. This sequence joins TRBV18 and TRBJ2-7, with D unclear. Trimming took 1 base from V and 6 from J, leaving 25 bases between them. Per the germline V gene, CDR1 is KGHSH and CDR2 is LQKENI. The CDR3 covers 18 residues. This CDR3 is CASSPQPGSWLGEPEQYF. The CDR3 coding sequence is TGTGCCAGCTCACCACAGCCCGGTTCTTGGCTTGGTGAACCCGAGCAGTACTTC.

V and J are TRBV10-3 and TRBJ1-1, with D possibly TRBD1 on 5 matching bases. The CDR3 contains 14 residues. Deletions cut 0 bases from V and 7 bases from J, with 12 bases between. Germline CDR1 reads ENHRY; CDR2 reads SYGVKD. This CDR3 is CAISESRGNGEAFF. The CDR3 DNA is TGTGCCATCAGTGAGTCTCGGGGGAATGGTGAAGCTTTCTTT.

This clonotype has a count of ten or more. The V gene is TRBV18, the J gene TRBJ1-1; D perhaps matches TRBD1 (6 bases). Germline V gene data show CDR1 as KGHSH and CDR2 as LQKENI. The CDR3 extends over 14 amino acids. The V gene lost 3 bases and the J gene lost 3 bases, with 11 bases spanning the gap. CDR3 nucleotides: TGTGCCAGCTCACCGGATACAGGGTACACTGAAGCTTTCTTT. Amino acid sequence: CASSPDTGYTEAFF.

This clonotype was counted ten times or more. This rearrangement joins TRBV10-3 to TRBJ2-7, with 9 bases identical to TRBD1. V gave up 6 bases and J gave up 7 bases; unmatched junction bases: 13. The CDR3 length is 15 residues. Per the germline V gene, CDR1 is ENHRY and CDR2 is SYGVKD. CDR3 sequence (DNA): TGTGCCATCAGAACGAAGGGACAGGGTCATGAAGAGCAGTACTTC. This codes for CAIRTKGQGHEEQYF.

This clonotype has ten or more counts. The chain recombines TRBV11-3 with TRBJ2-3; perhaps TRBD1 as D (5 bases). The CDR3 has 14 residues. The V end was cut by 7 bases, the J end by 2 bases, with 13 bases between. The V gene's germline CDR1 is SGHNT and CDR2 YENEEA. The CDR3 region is CASISGQNTDTQYF. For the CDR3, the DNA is TGTGCCAGCATCTCAGGGCAAAACACAGATACGCAGTATTTT.